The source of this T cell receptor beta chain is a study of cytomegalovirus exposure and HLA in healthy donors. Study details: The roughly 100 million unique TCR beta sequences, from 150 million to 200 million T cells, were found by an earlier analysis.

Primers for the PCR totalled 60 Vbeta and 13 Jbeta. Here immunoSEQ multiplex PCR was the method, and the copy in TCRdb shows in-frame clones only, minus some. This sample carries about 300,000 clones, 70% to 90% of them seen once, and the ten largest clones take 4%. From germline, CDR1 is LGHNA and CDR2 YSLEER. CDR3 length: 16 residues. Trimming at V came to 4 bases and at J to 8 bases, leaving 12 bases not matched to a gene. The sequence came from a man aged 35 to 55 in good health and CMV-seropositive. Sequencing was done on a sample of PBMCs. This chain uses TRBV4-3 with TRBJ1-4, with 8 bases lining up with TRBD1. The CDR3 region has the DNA TGCGCCAGCAGCCCGACCTGGACAGGGCCGGAAGAAAAACTGTTTTTT. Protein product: CASSPTWTGPEEKLFF.